This entry concerns a single T cell receptor (beta chain). The data derive from a study of T cell changes during pregnancy in multiple sclerosis. The method was immunoSEQ multiplex PCR; TCRdb's version includes in-frame clones alone and lacks a portion of them. The sample includes tens of thousands of clones, nearly 95% of them seen just once. The CDR3 loop spans 14 amino acids. V lost 7 bases, J lost 1 base, and 13 bases lay in between. Germline loops: CDR1 MNHEY, CDR2 SVGAGI. The sequence was collected from a female donor with multiple sclerosis, enrolled in a pregnancy study. The source material was peripheral blood, sampled in the first trimester of pregnancy. The chain links TRBV6-5 to TRBJ1-1, with D perhaps matching TRBD1 (5 bases). CDR3 loop: CASTTGLPNTEAFF. CDR3 bases: TGTGCCAGCACCACGGGACTGCCGAACACTGAAGCTTTCTTT.